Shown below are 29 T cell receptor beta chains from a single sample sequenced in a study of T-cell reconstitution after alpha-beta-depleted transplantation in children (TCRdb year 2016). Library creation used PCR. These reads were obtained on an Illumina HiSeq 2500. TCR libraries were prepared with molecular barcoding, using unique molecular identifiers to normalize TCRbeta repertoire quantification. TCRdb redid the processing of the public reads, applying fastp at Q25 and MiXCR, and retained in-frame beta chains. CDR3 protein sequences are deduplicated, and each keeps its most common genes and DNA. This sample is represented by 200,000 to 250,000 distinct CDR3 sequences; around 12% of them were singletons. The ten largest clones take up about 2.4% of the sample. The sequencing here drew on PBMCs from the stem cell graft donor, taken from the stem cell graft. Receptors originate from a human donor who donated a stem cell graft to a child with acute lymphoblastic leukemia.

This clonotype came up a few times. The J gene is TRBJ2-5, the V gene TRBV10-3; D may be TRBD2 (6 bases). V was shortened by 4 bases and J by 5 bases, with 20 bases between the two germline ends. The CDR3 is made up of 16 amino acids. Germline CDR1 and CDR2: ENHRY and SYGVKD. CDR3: CAISGGVTSSFETQYF. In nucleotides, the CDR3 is TGTGCCATCAGTGGAGGGGTGACTAGTAGTTTTGAGACCCAGTACTTC.

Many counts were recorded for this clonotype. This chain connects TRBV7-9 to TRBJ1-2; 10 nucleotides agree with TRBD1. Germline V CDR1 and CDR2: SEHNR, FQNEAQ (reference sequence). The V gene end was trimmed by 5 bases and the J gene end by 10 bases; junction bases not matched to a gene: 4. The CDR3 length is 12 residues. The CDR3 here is CASSLGQGVYTF. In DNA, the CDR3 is TGTGCCAGCAGCCTAGGACAGGGGGTCTACACCTTC.

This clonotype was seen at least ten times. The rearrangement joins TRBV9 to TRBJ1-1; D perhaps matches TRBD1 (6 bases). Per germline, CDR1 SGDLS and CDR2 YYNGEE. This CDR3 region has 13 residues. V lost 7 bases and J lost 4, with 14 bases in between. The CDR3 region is CASGIGGSTEAFF. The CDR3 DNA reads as TGTGCCAGCGGAATAGGGGGTTCCACTGAAGCTTTCTTT.

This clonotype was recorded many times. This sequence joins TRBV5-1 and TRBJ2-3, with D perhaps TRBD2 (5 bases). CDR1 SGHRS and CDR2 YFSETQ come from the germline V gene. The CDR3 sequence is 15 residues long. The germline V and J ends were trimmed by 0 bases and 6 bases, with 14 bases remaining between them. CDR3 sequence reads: CASSLGLLARDTQYF. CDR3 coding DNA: TGCGCCAGCAGCTTGGGACTCCTAGCTAGGGATACGCAGTATTTT.

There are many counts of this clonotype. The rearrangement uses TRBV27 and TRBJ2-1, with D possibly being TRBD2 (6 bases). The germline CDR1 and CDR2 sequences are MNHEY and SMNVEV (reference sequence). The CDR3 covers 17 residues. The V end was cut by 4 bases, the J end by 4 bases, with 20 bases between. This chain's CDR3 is CASSSAKRVAEYNEQFF. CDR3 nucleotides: TGTGCCAGCAGTTCAGCAAAGAGAGTAGCGGAGTACAATGAGCAGTTCTTC.

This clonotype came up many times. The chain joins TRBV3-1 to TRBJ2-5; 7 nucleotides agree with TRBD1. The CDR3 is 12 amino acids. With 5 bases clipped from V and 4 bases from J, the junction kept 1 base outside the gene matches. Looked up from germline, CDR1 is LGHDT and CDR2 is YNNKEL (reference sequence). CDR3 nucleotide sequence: TGTGCCAGCAGCTGGGACAGAGAGACCCAGTACTTC. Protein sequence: CASSWDRETQYF.

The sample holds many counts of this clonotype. The CDR3 is CSARGSASTDTQYF. The CDR3 nucleotides are TGCAGTGCTAGAGGTAGCGCGAGCACAGATACGCAGTATTTT. The chain is built from TRBV20-1 and TRBJ2-3, with D possibly matching TRBD2 (5 bases). V lost 1 base to trimming and J lost 0 bases, with 8 bases between them. This CDR3 is built from 14 residues. Germline loops: CDR1 DFQATT, CDR2 SNEGSKA (reference sequence).

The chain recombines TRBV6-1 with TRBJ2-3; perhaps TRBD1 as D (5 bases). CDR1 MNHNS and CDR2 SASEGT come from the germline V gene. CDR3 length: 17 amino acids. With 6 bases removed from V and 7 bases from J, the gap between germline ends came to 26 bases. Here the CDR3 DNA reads TGTGCCAGCAGGGTGGGGCTAAGAGGCACCACGACATATACGCAGTATTTT. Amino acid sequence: CASRVGLRGTTTYTQYF.

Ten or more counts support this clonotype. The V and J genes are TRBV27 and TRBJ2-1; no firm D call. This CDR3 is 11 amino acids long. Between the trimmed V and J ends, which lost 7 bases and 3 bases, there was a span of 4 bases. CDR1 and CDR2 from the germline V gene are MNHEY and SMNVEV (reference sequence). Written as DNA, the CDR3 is TGTGCCAGCATCGGCTACAATGAGCAGTTCTTC. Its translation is CASIGYNEQFF.

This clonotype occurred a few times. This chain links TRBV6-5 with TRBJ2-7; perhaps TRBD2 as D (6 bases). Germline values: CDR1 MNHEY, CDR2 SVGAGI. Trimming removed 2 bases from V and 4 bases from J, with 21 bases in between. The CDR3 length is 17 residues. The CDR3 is CASSYTSGTPPPYEQYF. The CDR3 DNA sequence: TGTGCCAGCAGTTACACCTCCGGGACTCCGCCGCCGTACGAGCAGTACTTC.

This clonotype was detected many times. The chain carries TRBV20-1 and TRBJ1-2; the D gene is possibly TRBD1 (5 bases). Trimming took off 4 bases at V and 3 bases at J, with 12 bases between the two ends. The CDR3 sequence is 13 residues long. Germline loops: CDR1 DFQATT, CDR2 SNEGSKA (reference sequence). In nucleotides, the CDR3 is TGCAGTGCTAAGTCCGGGGGGGACTATGGCTACACCTTC. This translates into CSAKSGGDYGYTF.

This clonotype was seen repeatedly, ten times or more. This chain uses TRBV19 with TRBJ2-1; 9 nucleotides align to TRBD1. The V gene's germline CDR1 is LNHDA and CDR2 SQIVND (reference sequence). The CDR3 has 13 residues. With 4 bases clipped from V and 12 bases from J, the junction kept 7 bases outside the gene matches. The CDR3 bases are TGTGCCAGTAGTAGGGACAGGGTAAAAGGGCAGTTCTTC. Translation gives CASSRDRVKGQFF.

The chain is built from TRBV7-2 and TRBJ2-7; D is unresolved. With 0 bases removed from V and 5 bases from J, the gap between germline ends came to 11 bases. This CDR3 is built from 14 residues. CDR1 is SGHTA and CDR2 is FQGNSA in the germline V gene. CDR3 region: CASSLALEGHEQYF. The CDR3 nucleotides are TGTGCCAGCAGCTTAGCGCTGGAAGGCCACGAGCAGTACTTC.

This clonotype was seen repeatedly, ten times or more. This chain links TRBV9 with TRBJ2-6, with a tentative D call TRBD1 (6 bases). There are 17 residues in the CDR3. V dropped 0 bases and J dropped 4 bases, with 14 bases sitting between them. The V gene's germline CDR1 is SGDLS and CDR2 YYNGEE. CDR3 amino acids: CASSVATGTEGANVLTF. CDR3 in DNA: TGTGCCAGCAGCGTAGCTACAGGGACGGAGGGGGCCAACGTCCTGACTTTC.

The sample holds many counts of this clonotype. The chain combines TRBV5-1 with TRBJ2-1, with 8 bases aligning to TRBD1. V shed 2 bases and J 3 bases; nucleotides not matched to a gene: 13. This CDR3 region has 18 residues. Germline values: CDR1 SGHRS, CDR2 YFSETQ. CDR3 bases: TGCGCCAGCAGCTTCCGATACCCAGGGGGCGGTCTCTACAATGAGCAGTTCTTC. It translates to CASSFRYPGGGLYNEQFF.

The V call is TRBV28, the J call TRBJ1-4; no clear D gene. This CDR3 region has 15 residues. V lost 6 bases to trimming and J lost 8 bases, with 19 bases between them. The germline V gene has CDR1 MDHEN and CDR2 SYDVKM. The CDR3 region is CASRSSGRKREKLFF. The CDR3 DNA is TGTGCCAGCAGGTCCTCGGGTCGTAAAAGGGAAAAACTGTTTTTT.

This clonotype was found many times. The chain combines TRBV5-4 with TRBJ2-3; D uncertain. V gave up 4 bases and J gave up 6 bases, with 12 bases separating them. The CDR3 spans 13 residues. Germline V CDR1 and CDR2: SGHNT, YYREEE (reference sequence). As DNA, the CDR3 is TGTGCCAGCAGCGTGTGGGGTGTGGATACGCAGTATTTT. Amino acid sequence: CASSVWGVDTQYF.

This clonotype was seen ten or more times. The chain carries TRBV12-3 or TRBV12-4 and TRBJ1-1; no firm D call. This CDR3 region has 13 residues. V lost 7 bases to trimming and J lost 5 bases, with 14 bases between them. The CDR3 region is CASTPDLGTEAFF. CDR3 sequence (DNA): TGTGCCAGCACCCCGGACTTGGGGACTGAAGCTTTCTTT.

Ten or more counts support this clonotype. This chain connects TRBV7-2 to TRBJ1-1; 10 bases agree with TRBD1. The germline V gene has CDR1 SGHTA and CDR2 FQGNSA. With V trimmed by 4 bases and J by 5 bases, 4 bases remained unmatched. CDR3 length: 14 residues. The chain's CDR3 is CASSSGQGMTEAFF. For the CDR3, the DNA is TGTGCCAGCAGCTCGGGACAGGGGATGACTGAAGCTTTCTTT.

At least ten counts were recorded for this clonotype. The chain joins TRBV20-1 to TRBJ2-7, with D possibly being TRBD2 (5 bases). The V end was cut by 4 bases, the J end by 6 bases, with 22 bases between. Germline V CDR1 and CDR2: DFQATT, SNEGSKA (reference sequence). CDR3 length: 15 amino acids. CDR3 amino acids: CSAIPGERSSFEQYF. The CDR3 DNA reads TGCAGTGCTATTCCCGGGGAACGTAGTTCTTTCGAGCAGTACTTC.

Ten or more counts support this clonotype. CDR3 bases: TGTGCCAGCACCGACTCCCGGACAGGGCGAGTGGTGGCTTTCTTT. This sequence encodes CASTDSRTGRVVAFF. The chain employs TRBV7-8 and TRBJ1-1; TRBD1 agrees at 8 bases. The CDR3 is 15 amino acids. CDR1 and CDR2 (germline): SGHVS, FQNEAQ. V gave up 7 bases and J gave up 11 bases; unmatched junction bases: 18.

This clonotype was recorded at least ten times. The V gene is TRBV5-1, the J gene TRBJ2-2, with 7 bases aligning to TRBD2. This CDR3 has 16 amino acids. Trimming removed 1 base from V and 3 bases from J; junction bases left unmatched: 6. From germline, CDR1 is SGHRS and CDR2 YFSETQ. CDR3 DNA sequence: TGCGCCAGCAGCTTGAACGGGGGGACGTACACCGGGGAGCTGTTTTTT. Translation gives CASSLNGGTYTGELFF.

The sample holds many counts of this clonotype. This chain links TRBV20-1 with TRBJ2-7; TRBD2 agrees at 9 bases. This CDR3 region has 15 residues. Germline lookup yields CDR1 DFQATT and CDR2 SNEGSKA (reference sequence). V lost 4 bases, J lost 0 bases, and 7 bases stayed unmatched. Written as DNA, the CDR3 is TGCAGTGCTAAAGACCTAGCGGGGAGCTCCTACGAGCAGTACTTC. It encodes CSAKDLAGSSYEQYF.

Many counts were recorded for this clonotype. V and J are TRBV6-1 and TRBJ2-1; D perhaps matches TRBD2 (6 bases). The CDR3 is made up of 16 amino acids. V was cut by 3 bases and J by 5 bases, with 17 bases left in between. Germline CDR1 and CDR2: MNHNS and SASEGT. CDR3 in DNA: TGTGCCAGCAGTGACTATCCAGGCGGAGGGGACAATGAGCAGTTCTTC. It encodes CASSDYPGGGDNEQFF.

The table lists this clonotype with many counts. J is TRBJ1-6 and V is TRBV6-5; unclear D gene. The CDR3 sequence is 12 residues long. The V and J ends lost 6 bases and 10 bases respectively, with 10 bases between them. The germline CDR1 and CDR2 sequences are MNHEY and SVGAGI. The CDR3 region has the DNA TGTGCCAGCAGCCCCCGGGGATCACCCCTCCACTTT. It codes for CASSPRGSPLHF.

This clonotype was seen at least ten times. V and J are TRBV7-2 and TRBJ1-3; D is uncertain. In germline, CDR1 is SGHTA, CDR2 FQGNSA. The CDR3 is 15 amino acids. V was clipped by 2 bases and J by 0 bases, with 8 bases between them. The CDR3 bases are TGTGCCAGCAGCTTAACGGGGTCCTCTGGAAACACCATATATTTT. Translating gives CASSLTGSSGNTIYF.

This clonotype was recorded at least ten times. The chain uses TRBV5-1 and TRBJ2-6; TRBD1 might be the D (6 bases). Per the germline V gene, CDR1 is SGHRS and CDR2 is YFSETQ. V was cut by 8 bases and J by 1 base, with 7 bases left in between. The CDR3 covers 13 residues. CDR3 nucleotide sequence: TGCGCCAGTACAGGGTCTGGGGCCAACGTCCTGACTTTC. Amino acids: CASTGSGANVLTF.

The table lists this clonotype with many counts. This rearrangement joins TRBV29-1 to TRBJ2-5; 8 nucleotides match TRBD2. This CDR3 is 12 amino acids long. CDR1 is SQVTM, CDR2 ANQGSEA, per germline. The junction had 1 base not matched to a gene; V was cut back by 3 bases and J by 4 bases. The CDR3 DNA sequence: TGCAGCGTTGAGACTAGCGCAGAGACCCAGTACTTC. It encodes CSVETSAETQYF.

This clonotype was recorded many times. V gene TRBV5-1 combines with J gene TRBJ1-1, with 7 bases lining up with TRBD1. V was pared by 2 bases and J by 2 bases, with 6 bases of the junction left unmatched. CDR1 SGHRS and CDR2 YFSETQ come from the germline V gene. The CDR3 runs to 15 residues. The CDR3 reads CASSLRQGKNTEAFF. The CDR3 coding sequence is TGCGCCAGCAGCTTACGACAGGGCAAAAACACTGAAGCTTTCTTT. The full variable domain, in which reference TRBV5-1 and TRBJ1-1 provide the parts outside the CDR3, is KAGVTQTPRYLIKTRGQQVTLSCSPISGHRSVSWYQQTPGQGLQFLFEYFSETQRNKGNFPGRFSGRQFSNSRSEMNVSTLELGDSALYLCASSLRQGKNTEAFFGQGTRLTVV.